The entry below describes one TCR beta chain. The data were taken from a study of blood T cell repertoires in COVID-19. The assay was immunoSEQ multiplex PCR, and TCRdb's table has in-frame clones only and misses some. The table shows approximately 200,000 clones, with 70% to 90% occurring only once. CDR1 is DFQATT and CDR2 is SNEGSKA in the germline V gene (reference sequence). The CDR3 consists of 20 residues. V lost 3 bases and J 0 bases, leaving 27 bases between the germline ends. Sequencing was carried out using peripheral blood. The receptor was isolated from a human donor with active or convalescent COVID-19. The donor label of this sample is uncertain. The chain uses TRBV20-1 and TRBJ2-1; no reliable D call. This chain's CDR3 is CSASSPHPSSGPSSYNEQFF. As DNA, the CDR3 is TGCAGTGCTAGTAGCCCGCACCCAAGCAGTGGCCCTAGCTCCTACAATGAGCAGTTCTTC.